This is a list of T cell receptor beta chains from one sample in a study of radiotherapy plus CTLA-4 blockade in lung cancer. This table comes from immunoSEQ multiplex PCR, and its TCRdb copy is limited to in-frame clones, with some not included. The table includes approximately 90,000 clones, approximately 83% detected once. The source material was peripheral blood, sampled from a patient treated with radiotherapy plus ipilimumab. The receptors derive from a human donor with non-small cell lung cancer who had stable disease on radiotherapy plus ipilimumab. Both conserved end residues are part of each CDR3. The order of the fields is V gene, J gene, CDR3 protein.

V gene: TRBV7-3; J gene: TRBJ2-2; CDR3 protein: CASSLTRDAELFF
V gene: TRBV5-5; J gene: TRBJ2-7; CDR3 protein: CASSARAWRALNYEQYF
V gene: TRBV6-1; J gene: TRBJ1-1; CDR3 protein: CASTTVLNTEAFF
V gene: TRBV2; J gene: TRBJ2-7; CDR3 protein: CASSEGLAATFEQYF
V gene: TRBV7-8; J gene: TRBJ2-7; CDR3 protein: CASRGPSRYEQYF
V gene: TRBV27; J gene: TRBJ2-7; CDR3 protein: CASSIGGQGIHEQYF
V gene: TRBV10-1; J gene: TRBJ2-3; CDR3 protein: CASSAGNTDTQYF
V gene: TRBV30; J gene: TRBJ2-3; CDR3 protein: CAWSQGGADTQYF
V gene: TRBV15; J gene: TRBJ2-2; CDR3 protein: CATSRGDTGELFF
V gene: TRBV27; J gene: TRBJ2-1; CDR3 protein: CASSFLLGGRGSHNEQFF
V gene: TRBV16; J gene: TRBJ2-1; CDR3 protein: CASSPVGTGAQFF
V gene: TRBV28; J gene: TRBJ2-7; CDR3 protein: CASRTGAYEQYF
V gene: TRBV5-1; J gene: TRBJ2-2; CDR3 protein: CASSHGLAGAGGELFF
V gene: TRBV30; J gene: TRBJ2-5; CDR3 protein: CASSYLTDQETQYF
V gene: TRBV10-3; J gene: TRBJ1-3; CDR3 protein: CPRGKDGNTIYF
V gene: TRBV27; J gene: TRBJ1-6; CDR3 protein: CASSPRTGPNNSPLHF
V gene: TRBV6-5; J gene: TRBJ2-7; CDR3 protein: CASSYSALGEQYF
V gene: TRBV6-5; J gene: TRBJ1-6; CDR3 protein: CASSYSGAGTLHF
V gene: TRBV18; J gene: TRBJ1-4; CDR3 protein: CASSGTGAATNEKLFF
V gene: TRBV7-9; J gene: TRBJ2-2; CDR3 protein: CASSLVGGIAGELFF
V gene: TRBV28; J gene: TRBJ1-2; CDR3 protein: CASSSGQGNGYTF
V gene: TRBV19; J gene: TRBJ1-3; CDR3 protein: CASSPDSRNTIYF
V gene: TRBV6-5; J gene: TRBJ2-1; CDR3 protein: CASSYQSEQFF
V gene: TRBV18; J gene: TRBJ1-1; CDR3 protein: CASSPPGGSEAFF
V gene: TRBV5-1; J gene: TRBJ2-7; CDR3 protein: CASSLLGQGLSYEQYF
V gene: TRBV14; J gene: TRBJ1-1; CDR3 protein: CASSQVGMNTEAFF
V gene: TRBV9; J gene: TRBJ1-4; CDR3 protein: CASSVVATNEKLFF
V gene: TRBV27; J gene: TRBJ2-7; CDR3 protein: CASSLYLHAEQYF
V gene: TRBV28; J gene: TRBJ2-7; CDR3 protein: CASSTPGQSVYEQYF
V gene: TRBV7-6; J gene: TRBJ1-2; CDR3 protein: CASSLGVGGADGYTF
V gene: TRBV4-2; J gene: TRBJ1-4; CDR3 protein: CASSQDSRGPNEKLFF
V gene: TRBV28; J gene: TRBJ1-2; CDR3 protein: CASSFEWGWTVDYGYTF
V gene: TRBV29-1; J gene: TRBJ1-2; CDR3 protein: CSVGEYEDYGYTF
V gene: TRBV7-6; J gene: TRBJ2-7; CDR3 protein: CASSLAVGQGLYEQYF
V gene: TRBV7-9; J gene: TRBJ2-7; CDR3 protein: CASSLAMGATGEQYF
V gene: TRBV2; J gene: TRBJ2-3; CDR3 protein: CASSEVYRRFMDTQYF